This TCR beta chain was captured by sequencing in a study of blood T cell repertoires in COVID-19. TCRdb's copy holds only in-frame clones and misses some; the assay was immunoSEQ multiplex PCR. The repertoire holds approximately 440,000 clones, with less than 95% as singletons. The J segment lost 3 bases and the V segment lost 6 bases, leaving 7 bases of the junction unmatched. The length of the CDR3 is 14 residues. Germline V gene data show CDR1 as MNHEY and CDR2 as SVGAGI. This sequence joins TRBV6-5 and TRBJ1-1, with 7 bases fitting TRBD1. This sequence originates from a man in his late teens or twenties who had recovered from COVID-19. The sequencing input was PBMCs or T cells enriched from blood (not recorded which). The CDR3 DNA reads as TGTGCCAGCAGGCCGGGACAGAGGGACACTGAAGCTTTCTTT. Translating it yields CASRPGQRDTEAFF.